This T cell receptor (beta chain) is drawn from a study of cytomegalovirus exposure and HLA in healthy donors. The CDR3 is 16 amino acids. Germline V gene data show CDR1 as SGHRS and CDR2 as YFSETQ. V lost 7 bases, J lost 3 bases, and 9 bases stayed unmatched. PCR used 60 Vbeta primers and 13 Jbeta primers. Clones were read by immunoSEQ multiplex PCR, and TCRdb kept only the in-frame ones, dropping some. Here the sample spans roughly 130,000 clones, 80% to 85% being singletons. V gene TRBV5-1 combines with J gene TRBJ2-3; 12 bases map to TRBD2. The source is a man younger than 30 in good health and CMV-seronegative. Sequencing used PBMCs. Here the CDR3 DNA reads TGCGCCAGCCGTAGGCTAGCGGGGGGGGATACAGATACGCAGTATTTT. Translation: CASRRLAGGDTDTQYF. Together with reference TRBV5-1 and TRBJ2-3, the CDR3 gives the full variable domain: KAGVTQTPRYLIKTRGQQVTLSCSPISGHRSVSWYQQTPGQGLQFLFEYFSETQRNKGNFPGRFSGRQFSNSRSEMNVSTLELGDSALYLCASRRLAGGDTDTQYFGPGTRLTVL.